This paragraph reports one TCR beta chain. This sample stems from a study of shared clonotypes between healthy human individuals. TCRdb keeps only in-frame clones here, not all; method: immunoSEQ multiplex PCR. The sample yields about 600,000 clones, 97% seen once. Source material: naive CD4+ T cells sorted from blood. Subset indicated: CD45RA+ positively selected. The sequence was collected from a woman aged 25 to 39 in good health.

CDR3 sequence: CASSSSGSDTQYF. CDR3 sequence (DNA): TGTGCCAGCAGCTCTAGCGGCTCAGATACGCAGTATTTT. The J gene is TRBJ2-3, the V gene TRBV7-9; 7 nucleotides line up with TRBD2. The J segment lost 4 bases and the V segment lost 4 bases, leaving 2 bases of the junction unmatched. The V gene's germline CDR1 is SEHNR and CDR2 FQNEAQ (reference sequence). The CDR3 is 13 amino acids.